One and the same sample provided the 16 T cell receptor beta chains below, sequenced in a study of regulatory T cells in long-lasting Graves disease. Arm-PCR of CDR3 regions and iRepertoire HTBI primers were used to build TCR beta libraries. TCRdb independently ran MiXCR on the multiplex PCR reads; one entry per CDR3 protein. The repertoire holds around 450,000 distinct CDR3 sequences, with 20% to 25% as singletons. The time point is: persistent/refractory GD, antithyroid drugs over 5 years with positive TRAb. The TCR library used RNA extracted from PBMCs. Source: peripheral blood mononuclear cells (PBMCs), taken when the disease was refractory, from a patient treated with antithyroid drugs. These receptors all stem from a female donor with Graves disease.

The chain joins TRBV28 to TRBJ2-1; D possibly corresponds to TRBD2 (6 bases). CDR1 MDHEN and CDR2 SYDVKM come from the germline V gene. The CDR3 is made up of 13 amino acids. V lost 8 bases and J lost 15, with 23 bases in between. CDR3 protein: CASHGLRGTAPFF. The DNA of the CDR3 is TGTGCCAGCCACGGGTTACGGGGGACCGCCCCGTTCTTC.

This clonotype was observed at least ten times. The chain uses TRBV19 and TRBJ2-7; a possible D gene is TRBD2 (6 bases). Germline assignment: CDR1 LNHDA and CDR2 SQIVND (reference sequence). The CDR3 sequence is 15 residues long. Trimming took 3 bases from V and 2 from J, leaving 14 bases between them. CDR3 coding DNA: TGTGCCAGTAGTATCGGCGGTGGAGGGGCCTACGAGCAGTACTTC. Translation: CASSIGGGGAYEQYF.

This chain links TRBV7-6 with TRBJ2-7, with 7 bases fitting TRBD2. This CDR3 contains 14 residues. Germline V gene sequence: CDR1 SGHVS, CDR2 FNYEAQ. J was trimmed by 2 bases and V by 5 bases; bases with no gene match: 6. CDR3: CASSPTSRPYEQYF. The CDR3 bases are TGTGCCAGCAGCCCGACTAGCCGACCCTACGAGCAGTACTTC.

There are a few counts of this clonotype. This rearrangement joins TRBV6-1 to TRBJ1-2, with 9 bases matching TRBD1. This CDR3 region has 12 residues. V was pared by 5 bases and J by 8 bases, with 3 bases of the junction left unmatched. From germline, CDR1 is MNHNS and CDR2 SASEGT. The CDR3 reads CASSTGGRGYTF. CDR3 DNA sequence: TGTGCCAGCAGTACAGGGGGCCGGGGCTACACCTTC.

The CDR3 nucleotides are TGTGCCAGCAGCCCGGGGACTAGCGGGAGCCGACCGAACACCGGGGAGCTGTTTTTT. It codes for CASSPGTSGSRPNTGELFF. The chain employs TRBV7-9 and TRBJ2-2; the match to TRBD2 covers 14 bases. CDR3 size: 19 residues. The V gene's germline CDR1 is SEHNR and CDR2 FQNEAQ (reference sequence). The ends lost 5 bases at V and 0 bases at J; junction bases unmatched: 8. Variable domain in full (rest from reference TRBV7-9 and TRBJ2-2): DTGVSQNPRHKITKRGQNVTFRCDPISEHNRLYWYRQTLGQGPEFLTYFQNEAQLEKSRLLSDRFSAERPKGSFSTLEIQRTEQGDSAMYLCASSPGTSGSRPNTGELFFGEGSRLTVL.

Many counts were recorded for this clonotype. The J gene is TRBJ1-5, the V gene TRBV2; D is unclear. There are 15 residues in the CDR3. V lost 6 bases to trimming and J lost 4 bases, with 16 bases between them. Germline V gives CDR1 SNHLY, CDR2 FYNNEI. The CDR3 loop is CASSARAKRNQPQHF. The CDR3 DNA reads TGTGCCAGCAGCGCTCGGGCGAAGAGGAATCAGCCCCAGCATTTT. Combining the CDR3 with reference TRBV2 and TRBJ1-5 gives the whole variable domain EPEVTQTPSHQVTQMGQEVILRCVPISNHLYFYWYRQILGQKVEFLVSFYNNEISEKSEIFDDQFSVERPDGSNFTLKIRSTKLEDSAMYFCASSARAKRNQPQHFGDGTRLSIL.

This clonotype was seen more than once but under ten times. The chain joins TRBV20-1 to TRBJ2-7; D not resolved. V was cut by 0 bases and J by 6 bases, with 6 bases left in between. Germline CDR1 reads DFQATT; CDR2 reads SNEGSKA (reference sequence). The CDR3 totals 11 residues. CDR3 protein: CSARDPGEQYF. In nucleotides, the CDR3 is TGCAGTGCTAGAGATCCGGGCGAGCAGTACTTC.

V is TRBV7-3 and J is TRBJ1-2; perhaps TRBD1 as D (5 bases). Trimming pared 5 bases from V and 8 bases from J, leaving 15 bases between. CDR1 and CDR2 (germline): SGHTA, FQGTGA. The length of the CDR3 is 13 residues. The CDR3 nucleotides are TGTGCCAGCAGCCCGACAGCACAGGAGGGCTACACCTTC. As protein: CASSPTAQEGYTF.

This clonotype was seen many times. This chain links TRBV12-3 or TRBV12-4 with TRBJ2-5, with D perhaps matching TRBD2 (6 bases). V gave up 6 bases and J gave up 4 bases, with 9 bases separating them. CDR3 length: 12 residues. This CDR3 reads CASRMGGETQYF. In DNA form, the CDR3 reads TGTGCCAGCAGGATGGGGGGAGAGACCCAGTACTTC.

This clonotype was counted only a few times. J is TRBJ2-5 and V is TRBV9; possibly TRBD1 or TRBD2 for D (5 bases each). Trimming shortened V by 0 bases and J by 0 bases, and 6 bases separated the two germline ends. The CDR3 runs 14 residues. Germline CDR1 reads SGDLS; CDR2 reads YYNGEE. CDR3 in amino acids: CASSVAGHQETQYF. The CDR3 DNA follows: TGTGCCAGCAGCGTAGCGGGGCACCAAGAGACCCAGTACTTC.

Worth noting for this clonotype: One base away lies a much larger clone, so this may be a sequencing read error. Given the absence of the conserved phenylalanine or tryptophan at the CDR3 end, a read error is likely. This chain connects TRBV28 to TRBJ1-5; D is perhaps TRBD1 (5 bases). Germline V gene sequence: CDR1 MDHEN, CDR2 SYDVKM. The CDR3 has 13 amino acids. Trimming took 3 bases from V and 6 from J, leaving 9 bases between them. The CDR3: CASSFGGTQPQHS. The CDR3, as DNA: TGTGCCAGCAGTTTCGGGGGGACTCAGCCCCAGCATTCT.

This chain uses TRBV20-1 with TRBJ2-2, with no clear D. The CDR3 consists of 12 residues. Germline assignment: CDR1 DFQATT and CDR2 SNEGSKA (reference sequence). The V end lost 6 bases, the J end lost 6 bases, and 11 bases lay between the germline ends. This chain's CDR3 is CSAQKGPGELFF. CDR3 coding DNA: TGCAGTGCCCAAAAAGGACCCGGGGAGCTGTTTTTT.

This chain uses TRBV20-1 with TRBJ2-7; D could derive from TRBD1 or TRBD2 (6 bases each). The length of the CDR3 is 15 residues. V dropped 2 bases and J dropped 3 bases, with 17 bases sitting between them. Germline V gene lookup returns CDR1 DFQATT and CDR2 SNEGSKA (reference sequence). The CDR3 region has the DNA TGCAGTGCTAGAAAAAACGGGGGCCAGAACTACGAGCAGTACTTC. Protein sequence: CSARKNGGQNYEQYF.

J is TRBJ2-4 and V is TRBV7-8; 7 nucleotides match TRBD2. CDR1 is SGHVS, CDR2 FQNEAQ, per germline. The J segment lost 3 bases and the V segment lost 1 base, leaving 3 bases of the junction unmatched. CDR3 length: 15 amino acids. CDR3 DNA sequence: TGTGCCAGCAGCTTAGGTCGCGGGGGCAAAAACATTCAGTACTTC. It yields the protein CASSLGRGGKNIQYF.

A few counts support this clonotype. CDR3 loop: CSVLGEPNEKLFF. The CDR3 nucleotides are TGCAGCGTCTTAGGGGAGCCTAATGAAAAACTGTTTTTT. The rearrangement uses TRBV29-1 and TRBJ1-4, with a weak D call TRBD1 (5 bases). The CDR3 runs 13 residues. The V gene's germline CDR1 is SQVTM and CDR2 ANQGSEA. Trimming removed 6 bases at V and 3 bases at J, with 11 bases between. The variable domain in full, with the rest retrieved from reference TRBV29-1 and TRBJ1-4, is SAVISQKPSRDICQRGTSLTIQCQVDSQVTMMFWYRQQPGQSLTLIATANQGSEATYESGFVIDKFPISRPNLTFSTLTVSNMSPEDSSIYLCSVLGEPNEKLFFGSGTQLSVL.

The V and J genes are TRBV7-2 and TRBJ1-1, with D possibly TRBD1 on 6 matching bases. From germline, CDR1 is SGHTA and CDR2 FQGNSA. The CDR3 is 17 amino acids. The germline V and J ends were trimmed by 3 bases and 2 bases, with 19 bases remaining between them. CDR3 sequence reads: CASSFPWGGAGNTEAFF. The CDR3 DNA is TGTGCCAGCAGCTTCCCCTGGGGGGGCGCTGGAAACACTGAAGCTTTCTTT.